These T cell receptor beta chains were read from a single sample in a study of blood T cell repertoires in COVID-19. Assay: immunoSEQ multiplex PCR; the TCRdb copy retains only in-frame clones and omits some. The sample shows some 320,000 clones, roughly 85% of them seen only once. The sequencing input was peripheral blood. The receptor source for this set is a human donor in a cohort sampled during active COVID-19. CDR3s include the opening cysteine and the closing phenylalanine or tryptophan. D genes are given only for firm matches. Clone size is given for some rows only: seen once, a few or many times, or a class if the clone is expanded.

D gene	clone size	V gene	J gene	CDR3 DNA	CDR3 protein
.	.	TRBV5-6	TRBJ2-1	TGTGCCAGCAGCTTGGGCCCCATGGTGAGCTCCTACAATGAGCAGTTCTTC	CASSLGPMVSSYNEQFF
.	.	TRBV5-1	TRBJ1-1	TGCGCCAGCAGCCTGCAGGGGATGAACACTGAAGCTTTCTTT	CASSLQGMNTEAFF
.	once	TRBV5-1	TRBJ1-1	TGCGCCAGCAGCTTCAGGGAGAACACTGAAGCTTTCTTT	CASSFRENTEAFF
.	.	TRBV9	TRBJ1-4	TGTGCCAGCAGCGTGGCAGGGATGGGTGAAAAACTGTTTTTT	CASSVAGMGEKLFF
.	once	TRBV6-6	TRBJ2-5	TGTGCCAGCAGACTAGGCCAAGAGACCCAGTACTTC	CASRLGQETQYF
.	.	TRBV24-1	TRBJ2-2	TGTGCCACCAGTGATGGTGGGGGGGCTGACCAAGGGGAGCTGTTTTTT	CATSDGGGADQGELFF
.	.	TRBV12-3/TRBV12-4	TRBJ1-5	TGTGCCAGCAGTTTTAAAACGGGACAGCCCCAGCATTTT	CASSFKTGQPQHF
.	.	TRBV19	TRBJ1-6	TGTGCCAGTAGTTCGGGTCCGGGGAGGAAGGATAATTCACCCCTCCACTTT	CASSSGPGRKDNSPLHF
.	.	TRBV19	TRBJ1-1	TGTGCCAGTACCCTGGCGGGCGGAAACACTGAAGCTTTCTTT	CASTLAGGNTEAFF
TRBD1	.	TRBV24-1	TRBJ1-2	TGTGCCACCAGTGATGAGGGGGCGAATTATGGCTACACCTTC	CATSDEGANYGYTF
TRBD1	.	TRBV5-1	TRBJ1-2	TGCGCCAGCAGCTTGGGGACAGGGATCGAGGGCTACACCTTC	CASSLGTGIEGYTF
TRBD1	.	TRBV15	TRBJ1-4	TGTGCCACCAGGGGGACAGGGTCCGAGCCTCGGGGAAAACTGTTTTTT	CATRGTGSEPRGKLFF
.	.	TRBV10-2	TRBJ2-7	TGCGCCAGCAGTCCAGACAGCTCCTACGAGCAGTACTTC	CASSPDSSYEQYF
.	few	TRBV7-9	TRBJ1-1	TGTGCCAGCAGCCCCGTTAACACTGAAGCTTTCTTT	CASSPVNTEAFF
.	once	TRBV6-7	TRBJ1-5	TGTGCCAGCAGTTACGGGCACCGTAGCAATCAGCCCCAGCATTTT	CASSYGHRSNQPQHF
.	.	TRBV18	TRBJ1-3	TGTGCCAGCTCACGACAACCGGGGGGCCAGAGCTCTGGAAACACCATATATTTT	CASSRQPGGQSSGNTIYF
.	few	TRBV7-9	TRBJ2-7	TGTGCCAGCAGCTTAAGTTCGCGGATGTACGAGCAGTACTTC	CASSLSSRMYEQYF
.	few	TRBV7-9	TRBJ1-1	TGTGCCAGCAGCTTGGTCTTAGAGAACACTGAAGCTTTCTTT	CASSLVLENTEAFF
TRBD2	once	TRBV27	TRBJ2-4	TGTGCCAGCAGTTTAAGGACTGCGGGGGGGCCGGGCAAAAACATTCAGTACTTC	CASSLRTAGGPGKNIQYF
.	.	TRBV6-5	TRBJ2-1	TGTGCCAGCAGTTACTCTCGGCGGCCCAGGGATGAGCAGTTCTTC	CASSYSRRPRDEQFF
.	.	TRBV7-3	TRBJ1-1	TGTGCCAGCAGCTTAGACAATACGAACACTGAAGCTTTCTTT	CASSLDNTNTEAFF
.	.	TRBV7-2	TRBJ2-1	TGTGCCAGCAGACAGGGTAGTCGGGATGAGCAGTTCTTC	CASRQGSRDEQFF
.	.	TRBV7-9	TRBJ1-1	TGTGCCAGCAGCCGCCCGGGAGGCGGCTTGAACACTGAAGCTTTCTTT	CASSRPGGGLNTEAFF
TRBD1	.	TRBV2	TRBJ2-2	TGTGCCAGCAGGACAGGGCCCACCGGGGAGCTGTTTTTT	CASRTGPTGELFF
.	few	TRBV27	TRBJ2-2	TGTGCCAGCAGGGACTATCCGACCGGGGAGCTGTTTTTT	CASRDYPTGELFF
TRBD2	.	TRBV12-5	TRBJ2-5	TGTGCTAGTGGCAGACTAGCGGGGGCCCTGGGGACCCAGTACTTC	CASGRLAGALGTQYF
.	.	TRBV19	TRBJ1-5	TGTGCCAGTAGCCCGGAGGCAGGGAGGGGTCAGCCCCAGCATTTT	CASSPEAGRGQPQHF
.	.	TRBV23-1	TRBJ2-3	TGCGCCAGCAGTGTAGCAGAGACCACAGATACGCAGTATTTT	CASSVAETTDTQYF
.	.	TRBV7-3	TRBJ1-1	TGTGCCAGCAGCTTTCAGGGGAACACTGAAGCTTTCTTT	CASSFQGNTEAFF
.	.	TRBV6-5	TRBJ2-7	TGTGCCAGCAGTTACGACCTACGGACGGTTGCGGGTGAGCAGTACTTC	CASSYDLRTVAGEQYF
TRBD1	.	TRBV9	TRBJ2-1	TGTGCCAGCAGCGTCCGAGGGGGCAGGGATGAGCAGTTCTTC	CASSVRGGRDEQFF
.	few	TRBV10-1	TRBJ2-3	TGCGCCAGCAGTGCGGTGGTCACAGATACGCAGTATTTT	CASSAVVTDTQYF
.	.	TRBV7-9	TRBJ1-5	TGTGCCAGCAGCTTAGTTACAGGGCCGGGGAGCAATCAGCCCCAGCATTTT	CASSLVTGPGSNQPQHF
.	.	TRBV11-3	TRBJ2-7	TGTGCCAGCAGCTTAGGACGACAGGACGAGCAGTACTTC	CASSLGRQDEQYF
.	few	TRBV28	TRBJ2-5	TGTGCCAGCAGCCTAGTTCAGACCCAGTACTTC	CASSLVQTQYF
TRBD2	.	TRBV9	TRBJ2-4	TGTGCCAGCAGCCCCAGCCAGCGGGGGGCCTTAGACATTCAGTACTTC	CASSPSQRGALDIQYF
.	.	TRBV30	TRBJ1-6	TGTGCCTGGAGTGTCTCAGGGAACTCCTATAATTCACCCCTCCACTTT	CAWSVSGNSYNSPLHF
TRBD1	once	TRBV7-9	TRBJ1-6	TGTGCCAGCAGCCCGGGACAGAGCTCCTATAATTCACCCCTCCACTTT	CASSPGQSSYNSPLHF